Reported below is one T cell receptor (beta chain). Its antigen is unknown. The sample holds no much larger clone one base away, and base qualities are not on file. These data are taken from a study of T cell clonotyping in hematopoietic cell transplantation (dated by TCRdb to the early 2020s). General notes on the study: In the study, approximately 140 blood samples were gathered from 40 or so consecutive transplant recipients and their related donors. Patients were recruited between September 2015 and 2017 and followed until late 2020 or death.

The immunoSEQ assay, a bias-controlled multiplex PCR using V- and J-specific primers, was used to amplify TCR beta CDR3 regions from genomic DNA. In a second PCR step, a proprietary barcode and Illumina adapter sequences were attached to the CDR3 amplicons. An Illumina MiSeq instrument was used to sequence the CDR3 libraries. In the source study's methods: Export and quality control were handled in immunoSEQ Analyzer 3.0, while downstream analyses relied on R Bioconductor and Immunarch. Repertoire metrics were calculated using only productive rearrangements within the normalized downsampled data set. In the normalized cohort, a clonotype counted as pathologically expanded if the clonotype was larger than 5 templates. The Inverse Simpson Index was used to measure repertoire diversity. To capture all clonotypes, CMV-specificity analyses were performed on the non-normalized data set. The clones in this table, taken by TCRdb from immuneACCESS, are in-frame only. Not every clone is retained; where verified, under half of the shortfall comes from an unresolved V gene, and the cause of the rest is unknown. V, J and clone size were drawn from that table, and D and trimming were deduced from the DNA. A total of roughly 44,000 clones appear in this sample, around 96% of them only once. The ten largest account for almost 0.95% of the sample.

CDR1 SQVTM and CDR2 ANQGSEA are derived from the germline V gene. Trimming at the junction amounts to 7 bases on V and 0 bases on J, and the germline ends lie 18 bases apart. From cysteine to phenylalanine, the CDR3 is 15 amino acids long. Just CDR3 DNA is preserved here, 45 bases in frame from base 1. Related transplant donors provided blood samples for TCR beta sequencing. Nuclei Lysis Solution was used to extract genomic DNA from fresh or cryopreserved unfractionated peripheral blood mononuclear cells. Results the study describes overall, beyond this receptor: Inverse Simpson Index values from donors and from recipients before transplant predicted broader TCR repertoire diversity after transplant. The sample size was limited, and CD4 and CD8 repertoire contributions could not be separated because cells were not sorted. A decrease in recipient TCR diversity was observed after transplant, and a progressive increase in pathologically expanded clonotypes was seen from day 30 to day 180. Only a small fraction of recipient repertoires overlapped donor repertoires, with over 95% appearing de novo at the given depth.

Sequencing input: peripheral blood mononuclear cells. The receptor comes from a man aged 30 to 39 in good health. Some clones in this sample may be carry-over from other donors' samples. The chain is assembled from TRBV29-1 and TRBJ1-1; 6 matching bases give a weak D call of TRBD1. The nucleotides are TGCAGCGACACCGGGGGGGCAGAGATGAACACTGAAGCTTTCTTT. Its product reads: CSDTGGAEMNTEAFF.